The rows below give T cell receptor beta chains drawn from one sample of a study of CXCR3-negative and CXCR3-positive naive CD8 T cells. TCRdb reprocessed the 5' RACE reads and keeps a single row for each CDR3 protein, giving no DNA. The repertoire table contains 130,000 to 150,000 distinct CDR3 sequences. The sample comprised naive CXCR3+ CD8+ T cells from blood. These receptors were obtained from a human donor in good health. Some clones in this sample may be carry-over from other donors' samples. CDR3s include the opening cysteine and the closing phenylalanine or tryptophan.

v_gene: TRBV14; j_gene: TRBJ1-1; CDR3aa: CASSQEGRGYTEAFF
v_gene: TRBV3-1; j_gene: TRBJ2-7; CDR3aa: CASALGLADEQYF
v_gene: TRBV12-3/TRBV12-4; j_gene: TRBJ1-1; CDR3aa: CASSSGGRSGDTEAFF
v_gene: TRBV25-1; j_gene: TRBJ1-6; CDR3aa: CASSNQGLSPLHF
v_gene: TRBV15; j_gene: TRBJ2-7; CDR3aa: CATGGLYSYEQYF
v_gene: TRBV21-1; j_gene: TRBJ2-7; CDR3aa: CASIRGADSYEQYF
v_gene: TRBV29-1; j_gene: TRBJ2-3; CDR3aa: CSAAPGTSLLSSHSSSGDTQYF
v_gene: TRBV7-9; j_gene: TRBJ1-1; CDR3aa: CASSSDRGARGTEAFF
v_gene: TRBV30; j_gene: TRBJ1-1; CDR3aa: CAWTQGGGTEAFF
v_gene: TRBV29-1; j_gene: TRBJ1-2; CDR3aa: CSVEAYHGSTF
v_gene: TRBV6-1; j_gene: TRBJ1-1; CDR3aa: CASSEALRRTEAFF
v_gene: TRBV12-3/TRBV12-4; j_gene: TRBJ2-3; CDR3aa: CASSIAGTTPGDTQYF
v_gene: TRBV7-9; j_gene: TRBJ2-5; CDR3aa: CASSPRSAGGETQYF
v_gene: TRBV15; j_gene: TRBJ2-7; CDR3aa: CATSRQSYEQYF
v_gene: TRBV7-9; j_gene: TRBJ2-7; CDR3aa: CASSLAPTGRSSYEQYF
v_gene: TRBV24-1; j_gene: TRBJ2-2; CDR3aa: CATSDPRDRGFGELFF
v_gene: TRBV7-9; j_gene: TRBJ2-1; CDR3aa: CASSLGGDHEQFF
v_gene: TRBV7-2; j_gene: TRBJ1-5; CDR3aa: CASSFGGNQPQHF
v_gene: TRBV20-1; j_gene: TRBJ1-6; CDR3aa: CSAEDRGANSPLHF
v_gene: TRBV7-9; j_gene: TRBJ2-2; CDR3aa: CASSPRTSGRAGTGELFF
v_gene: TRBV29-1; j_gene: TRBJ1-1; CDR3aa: CSVERREGTEAFF
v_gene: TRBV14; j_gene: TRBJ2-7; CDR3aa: CASSPMDSSYEQYF
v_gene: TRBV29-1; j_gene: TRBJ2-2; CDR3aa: CSVVGWTGELFF
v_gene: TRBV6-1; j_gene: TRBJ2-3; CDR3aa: CASSEGTLLTITDTQYF
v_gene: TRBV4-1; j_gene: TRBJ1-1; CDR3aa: CASSQGETEAFF
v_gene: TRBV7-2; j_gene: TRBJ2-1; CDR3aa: CASSFDMNNEQFF
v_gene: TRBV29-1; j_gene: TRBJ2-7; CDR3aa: CSGQGVHEQYF
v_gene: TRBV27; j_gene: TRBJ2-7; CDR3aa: CASRTSGRAWEQYF
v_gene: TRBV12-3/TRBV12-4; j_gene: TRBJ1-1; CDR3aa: CASGGNTEAFF
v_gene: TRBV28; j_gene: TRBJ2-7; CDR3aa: CASSLSPGVREQYF
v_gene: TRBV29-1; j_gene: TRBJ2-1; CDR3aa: CSVEATTSSSYNEQFF
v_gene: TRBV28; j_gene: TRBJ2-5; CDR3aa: CASSTRQGYKLETQYF
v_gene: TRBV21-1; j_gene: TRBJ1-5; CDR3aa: CASSNVGKGSSNQPQHF